The count of the clone carrying this T cell receptor (beta chain) is one. Its specificity is unknown. At one boundary the junction diverges from the germline segment, which might be a read error. Full-length variable regions came from constant-region reverse primers plus semi-nested Nested Universal Primer A PCR. Using its own MiXCR run on the 5' RACE reads, TCRdb lists one record per CDR3 protein. The table records 8,500 to 9,500 distinct CDR3 sequences, 60% of them present only once. Memory CD4+ cells were defined as CD4+CD45RO+CD25-. The study's findings and limits: In terms of TCR gene usage, tumor memory CD4+ T cells clustered together with blood and lymph node memory CD4+ cells, as well as with lymph node naive CD4+ cells.

This CDR3 comprises 16 residues. The germline V gene has CDR1 SGHRS and CDR2 YFSETQ. Sequencing input: tumor-infiltrating memory CD4+ T cells sorted from the breast tumor. The subset: memory CD4+ T cells, CD4+CD45RO+CD25-. The TCR originated in a female donor with breast cancer. This chain uses TRBV5-1 with TRBJ2-3; tentative D call: TRBD2 (6 bases). The CDR3 spells CASMEGGTESTGTQYF. The CDR3 DNA reads as TGCGCCAGCATGGAAGGAGGGACGGAATCAACAGGTACGCAGTATTTT.